This T cell receptor (beta chain) was documented in a study of beta chain features in type 1 diabetes. Per germline, CDR1 MNHEY and CDR2 SVGAGI. V shed 5 bases and J 6 bases; nucleotides not matched to a gene: 6. The CDR3 sequence is 14 residues long. General study points: A potential PCR bias toward shorter templates would be equal in patient and control samples. Across all four CD4+ subsets, people with type 1 diabetes showed modestly shorter TCRB CDR3s. VDJ junctions from patients with type 1 diabetes contained fewer insertions and more deletions.

This clone was detected ten times or more. The antigen is unknown. Reverse transcription of all isolated RNA meant that expressed TCRB transcripts were sequenced. Naive, central memory and regulatory T cell samples yielded a few million reads on average. Clones were read by immunoSEQ multiplex PCR, and TCRdb kept only the in-frame ones, dropping some. Of some 190,000 clones in the sample, around 8% are singletons; the top ten hold roughly 0.97%. This sequence originates from a woman in her 40s with type 1 diabetes. The sequencing sample was made of central memory CD4+ T cells from blood. This sequence joins TRBV6-5 and TRBJ1-2, with 10 bases lining up with TRBD1. CDR3 sequence reads: CASSTWDRGDGYTF. The CDR3 DNA sequence: TGTGCCAGCAGTACCTGGGACAGGGGTGATGGCTACACCTTC.